The 31 T cell receptor beta chains in this list originate from one sample, sequenced in a study of blood T cells in healthy people across ages. The authors ran a second PCR of roughly 6 to 12 cycles using a sample-barcoded 5' primer and a J-beta primer mix. TCRdb re-called the 5' RACE reads through MiXCR, storing one row per CDR3 protein. The repertoire has about 290,000 distinct CDR3 sequences, roughly a quarter of them found once; the top ten carry approximately 29%. Sample: blood. The receptors derive from a woman aged 70-85 years in good health.

This chain joins TRBV10-3 and TRBJ2-5, with unresolved D. The closer fit of TRBJ2-7 to the DNA end suggests the J call may be wrong. The CDR3 totals 14 residues. CDR1 ENHRY and CDR2 SYGVKD come from the germline V gene. CDR3 residues: CAISESTPGYEQYF. In nucleotides, the CDR3 is TGTGCCATCAGTGAGTCGACTCCTGGGTACGAGCAGTACTTC.

This clonotype was counted a few times. The genes are TRBV5-1 and TRBJ2-5, with D tentatively TRBD1 or TRBD2 (7 bases each). Germline CDR1 reads SGHRS; CDR2 reads YFSETQ. This CDR3 comprises 15 residues. Deletions cut 3 bases from V and 0 bases from J, with 12 bases between. The CDR3 sequence is CASSSRGTNQETQYF. The CDR3 region has the DNA TGCGCCAGCAGCTCCAGGGGGACTAACCAAGAGACCCAGTACTTC.

The V call is TRBV7-2, the J call TRBJ2-1, with 8 bases matching TRBD2. The ends lost 8 bases at V and 4 bases at J; junction bases unmatched: 10. Germline V gives CDR1 SGHTA, CDR2 FQGNSA. The CDR3 runs 15 residues. The CDR3 sequence: CASLRPGRAYNEQFF. In DNA form, the CDR3 reads TGTGCCAGCCTGAGACCCGGGAGGGCTTACAATGAGCAGTTCTTC.

The V gene is TRBV20-1, the J gene TRBJ2-5, with TRBD2 identical over 10 bases. V lost 2 bases to trimming and J lost 4 bases; unmatched junction nucleotides: 7. Per the germline V gene, CDR1 is DFQATT and CDR2 is SNEGSKA (reference sequence). This CDR3 spans 15 amino acids. The CDR3 reads CSARPSGRARETQYF. In nucleotides, the CDR3 is TGCAGTGCTAGACCCAGCGGGAGGGCCCGAGAGACCCAGTACTTC.

The chain joins TRBV20-1 to TRBJ2-7; the match to TRBD1 covers 8 bases. Looked up from germline, CDR1 is DFQATT and CDR2 is SNEGSKA (reference sequence). This CDR3 region has 16 residues. The ends lost 5 bases at V and 0 bases at J; junction bases unmatched: 12. Here the CDR3 reads CSAAPSDRGNSYEQYF. The CDR3 nucleotides read TGCAGTGCTGCACCCTCAGACAGGGGCAACTCCTACGAGCAGTACTTC.

The rearrangement joins TRBV15 to TRBJ1-5; no clear D gene. Trimming stripped 0 bases from V and 6 bases from J, with 6 bases between. This CDR3 region has 13 residues. Germline loops: CDR1 LNHNV, CDR2 YYDKDF (reference sequence). The CDR3 bases are TGTGCCACCAGCAGAGATCGGTCTCAGCCCCAGCATTTT. Its protein is CATSRDRSQPQHF.

This clonotype was counted between two and nine times. The chain carries TRBV20-1 and TRBJ2-7; D may correspond to TRBD1 or TRBD2 (5 bases each). Trimming removed 0 bases at V and 4 bases at J, with 13 bases between. The CDR3 covers 14 residues. Germline V gives CDR1 DFQATT, CDR2 SNEGSKA (reference sequence). CDR3 coding DNA: TGCAGTGCTAGAGATTGGCTAGCAGGGTACGAGCAGTACTTC. Translation gives CSARDWLAGYEQYF.

The J gene is TRBJ2-6, the V gene TRBV5-1; TRBD2 is a possible D gene (5 bases). CDR1 SGHRS and CDR2 YFSETQ come from the germline V gene. This CDR3 is built from 20 residues. Trimming took 4 bases from V and 4 from J, leaving 27 bases between them. The DNA for the CDR3 is TGCGCCAGCAGCGGCGGGCAACCCGAGAATAGAGTTCGGGGGGCCAACGTCCTGACTTTC. It is translated as CASSGGQPENRVRGANVLTF.

This clonotype was seen a few times. The junction departs from germline at one end; a sequencing error may be responsible. The rearrangement joins TRBV4-2 to TRBJ2-3; TRBD1 is a possible D gene (5 bases). This CDR3 has 13 amino acids. Per germline, CDR1 LGHNA and CDR2 YNFKEQ. CDR3 loop: CAGSQLQGDTQYF. The CDR3 coding sequence is TGTGCCGGCAGCCAACTTCAGGGAGATACGCAGTATTTT.

This clonotype has a handful of counts. The rearrangement joins TRBV12-3 or TRBV12-4 to TRBJ2-1; D perhaps matches TRBD1 (5 bases). V was clipped by 10 bases and J by 4 bases, with 17 bases between them. The CDR3 length is 14 residues. The CDR3 loop reads CATARGGAYNEQFF. The CDR3 nucleotides read TGTGCCACCGCTAGGGGCGGAGCTTACAATGAGCAGTTCTTC.

This clonotype was seen only a few times. This chain links TRBV4-1 with TRBJ2-1; no reliable D call. The V gene lost 2 bases and the J gene lost 4 bases, with 15 bases spanning the gap. The germline V gene has CDR1 MGHRA and CDR2 YSYEKL. The CDR3 spans 16 residues. The CDR3 region has the DNA TGCGCCAGCAGCCAACAGACAACCTTCCCGTACAATGAGCAGTTCTTC. Translated: CASSQQTTFPYNEQFF.

The table lists this clonotype with a few counts. Relative to the germline gene, one junction end is altered; a read error may explain this. V usage is TRBV6-6 and J usage is TRBJ2-5; D is ambiguous. Looked up from germline, CDR1 is MNHNY and CDR2 is SVGAGI (reference sequence). CDR3 length: 11 residues. The CDR3 sequence is CASSYGQRELF. DNA of the CDR3: TGTGCCAGCAGTTACGGTCAAAGAGAGCTCTTC.

This clonotype appeared many times. The chain has TRBV29-1 and TRBJ1-2, with D maybe TRBD1 (5 bases). Germline CDR1 SQVTM, CDR2 ANQGSEA. V dropped 6 bases and J dropped 4 bases, with 9 bases sitting between them. This CDR3 region has 11 residues. CDR3 in amino acids: CSVATVYGYTF. The CDR3 bases are TGCAGCGTGGCGACAGTCTATGGCTACACCTTC.

A few counts support this clonotype. The chain couples TRBV20-1 to TRBJ2-3; D gene ambiguous. Trimming pared 6 bases from V and 1 base from J, leaving 11 bases between. CDR1 and CDR2 (germline): DFQATT, SNEGSKA (reference sequence). The CDR3 has 13 amino acids. The CDR3 loop is CSAARLGTDTQYF. The CDR3 nucleotides are TGCAGTGCCGCGAGACTGGGCACAGATACGCAGTATTTT.

This rearrangement joins TRBV3-1 to TRBJ2-7; D is undetermined. The DNA end is a closer match to TRBJ2-5, so the J assignment may be wrong. Germline values: CDR1 LGHDT, CDR2 YNNKEL (reference sequence). The CDR3 has 13 residues. CDR3 loop: CASSQAVQETQYF. The CDR3 bases are TGTGCCAGCAGCCAAGCAGTTCAAGAGACCCAGTACTTC.

The chain links TRBV12-3 or TRBV12-4 to TRBJ1-5, with a weak D call TRBD1 (6 bases). The CDR3 is made up of 16 amino acids. Trimming cost V 6 bases and J 4 bases, with 19 bases left between them. In DNA form, the CDR3 reads TGTGCCAGCAGCCGAACAGGGCCTAACGTTAATCAGCCCCAGCATTTT. As protein: CASSRTGPNVNQPQHF.

This CDR3 reads CASSLIGAVPYGYTF. CDR3 sequence (DNA): TGTGCCAGCAGTTTAATCGGGGCCGTTCCCTATGGCTACACCTTC. The chain uses TRBV28 and TRBJ1-2; tentatively, D is TRBD1 (5 bases). Trimming removed 2 bases at V and 4 bases at J, with 14 bases between. CDR1 and CDR2 from the germline V gene are MDHEN and SYDVKM. There are 15 residues in the CDR3.

This chain uses TRBV7-2 with TRBJ2-5, with 7 bases that match TRBD1. CDR3 length: 14 residues. The trim removed 3 bases at V and 1 base at J, leaving 2 bases unmatched. The germline CDR1 and CDR2 sequences are SGHTA and FQGNSA. CDR3 nucleotides: TGTGCCAGCAGCTTCGGGACAGCCCAAGAGACCCAGTACTTC. It yields the protein CASSFGTAQETQYF.

This clonotype has only one observation. This sequence joins TRBV20-1 and TRBJ2-7; D may be TRBD2 (6 bases). Trimming took 5 bases from V and 3 from J, leaving 11 bases between them. Per germline, CDR1 DFQATT and CDR2 SNEGSKA (reference sequence). The CDR3 covers 12 residues. The CDR3 coding sequence is TGCAGTGCTGGGGACGGGGGCTACGAGCAGTACTTC. It translates to CSAGDGGYEQYF.

Concerning this clonotype: One end of the junction does not line up with germline, which may come from a read error. J is TRBJ1-5 and V is TRBV7-9; 8 bases are shared with TRBD1. Per the germline V gene, CDR1 is SEHNR and CDR2 is FQNEAQ (reference sequence). The CDR3 is 14 residues long. The CDR3 sequence is CASSPDRVDQPQNF. Here the CDR3 DNA reads TGTGCCAGCAGCCCGGACAGGGTTGATCAGCCCCAGAATTTT.

The chain is built from TRBV7-3 and TRBJ2-1, with D possibly being TRBD1 (6 bases). This CDR3 comprises 14 residues. The V end was cut by 6 bases, the J end by 5 bases, with 14 bases between. CDR1 is SGHTA and CDR2 is FQGTGA in the germline V gene. In DNA, the CDR3 is TGTGCCAGCAGTAGTGGGACAAAAAACAATGAGCAGTTCTTC. Its protein product is CASSSGTKNNEQFF.

This clonotype occurred a few times. The chain employs TRBV5-6 and TRBJ2-7, with TRBD1 as a possible D gene (5 bases). Per germline, CDR1 SGHDT and CDR2 YYEEEE. V lost 0 bases and J 6 bases, leaving 16 bases between the germline ends. The CDR3 runs 15 residues. The DNA of the CDR3 is TGTGCCAGCAGCTTGGGTCAGGGCTTGGGCGCCGAGCAGTACTTC. Its protein is CASSLGQGLGAEQYF.

This clonotype was counted only a few times. The chain carries TRBV28 and TRBJ2-4; D may be TRBD1 (8 bases). Trimming took 5 bases from V and 7 from J, leaving 15 bases between them. CDR1 is MDHEN, CDR2 SYDVKM, per germline. CDR3 size: 14 residues. Here the CDR3 reads CASSPGQGGNIQYF. CDR3 nucleotide sequence: TGTGCCAGCAGTCCCGGACAGGGAGGGAACATTCAGTACTTC.

The rearrangement uses TRBV10-3 and TRBJ1-2; D remains unclear. The V end lost 0 bases, the J end lost 12 bases, and 14 bases lay between the germline ends. Germline CDR1 reads ENHRY; CDR2 reads SYGVKD. The CDR3 is 13 residues long. The CDR3 nucleotides read TGTGCCATCAGTGAGTCAGAAGGGAGCGGCCACACCTTC. Translated: CAISESEGSGHTF.

This clonotype came up many times. In nucleotides, the CDR3 is TGCAGTGCTCCGACAGTGGGAATCGAAAAACTGTTTTTT. Its translation is CSAPTVGIEKLFF. The rearrangement joins TRBV20-1 to TRBJ1-4, with D maybe TRBD1 (5 bases). This CDR3 is built from 13 residues. Trimming took 5 bases from V and 8 from J, leaving 15 bases between them. The germline gives CDR1 DFQATT, CDR2 SNEGSKA (reference sequence).

The chain employs TRBV5-1 and TRBJ2-5, with 9 bases fitting TRBD1. Matching the DNA end better, TRBJ2-7 makes the J call doubtful. Germline CDR1 reads SGHRS; CDR2 reads YFSETQ. The CDR3 consists of 15 residues. In DNA form, the CDR3 reads TGCGCCAGCAGCGGTGGGACAGGGCACTCCTACGAGCAGTACTTC. It codes for CASSGGTGHSYEQYF.

The rearrangement uses TRBV4-3 and TRBJ2-3; TRBD2 matches at 8 bases. This CDR3 has 16 amino acids. The V gene's germline CDR1 is LGHNA and CDR2 YSLEER. V dropped 3 bases and J dropped 0; count of bases not matched to a gene: 5. CDR3 protein: CASSHLSGASTDTQYF. The CDR3 DNA follows: TGCGCCAGCAGCCACCTTAGCGGGGCTAGCACAGATACGCAGTATTTT.

This clonotype was recorded many times. The chain carries TRBV7-2 and TRBJ2-3; D tentatively reads TRBD1 or TRBD2 (5 bases each). CDR3 size: 15 residues. Germline V gene data show CDR1 as SGHTA and CDR2 as FQGNSA. V dropped 2 bases and J dropped 2 bases, with 11 bases sitting between them. In DNA, the CDR3 is TGTGCCAGCAGCTTAAACCCCGGGGCCACAGATACGCAGTATTTT. As protein: CASSLNPGATDTQYF.

This clonotype turned up a few times. This sequence joins TRBV28 and TRBJ2-1; D tentatively reads TRBD1 or TRBD2 (5 bases each). The J call may be faulty, since TRBJ2-5 better matches the DNA end. The CDR3 has 15 residues. Per germline, CDR1 MDHEN and CDR2 SYDVKM. The CDR3 spells CASSFLEGLAETQYF. DNA for the CDR3: TGTGCCAGCAGTTTCCTCGAGGGGCTGGCAGAGACCCAGTACTTC.

CDR3 DNA: TGTGCCAGCAGTTCCTTAGGAACGGCGGAGACCCAGTACTTC. The encoded protein is CASSSLGTAETQYF. The chain joins TRBV28 to TRBJ2-5; no reliable D call. The ends were cut back, 4 bases at V and 5 bases at J, with 14 bases in the middle. The CDR3 extends over 14 amino acids. The V gene's germline CDR1 is MDHEN and CDR2 SYDVKM.

This clonotype was detected ten times or more. The rearrangement joins TRBV7-6 to TRBJ2-1, with 13 nucleotides matching TRBD2. Germline CDR1 and CDR2: SGHVS and FNYEAQ. CDR3 length equals 21 residues. The junction had 21 bases not matched to a gene; V was cut back by 1 base and J by 9 bases. The chain's CDR3 is CASSLVSRVTSGRSPPVEQFF. The CDR3 DNA reads TGTGCCAGCAGCTTAGTAAGCAGGGTGACTAGCGGGAGGTCACCTCCGGTTGAGCAGTTCTTC.